This T cell receptor beta chain was captured by sequencing in a study of identical twins. Study outcomes and limitations: High-abundance cord blood beta clonotypes had fewer insertions; memory repertoires showed none. Donors were not followed over many years; analysis was cross-sectional.

In every case, the donor was a healthy Caucasian. A word on this clonotype: What it binds is unknown.

TCRdb analysed the 5' RACE reads with MiXCR anew, one entry per CDR3 protein. In the table there are about 340,000 distinct CDR3 sequences, approximately 13% of which are singletons. The CDR3 is 16 residues long. Trimming shortened V by 7 bases and J by 1 base, and 16 bases separated the two germline ends. Germline CDR1 and CDR2: LGHNT and FRNRAP. The same sample was also used in a study of yellow fever vaccine responses in identical twins.

The chain recombines TRBV12-5 with TRBJ2-2; D is possibly TRBD2 (8 bases). The sequenced material came from CD8+ T cells sorted from blood. The sequence derives from a woman between 18 and 29 years old in good health. The DNA of the CDR3 is TGTGCTAGTGAGGGGGCTAGCGGGCAGAACACCGGGGAGCTGTTTTTT. Its translation: CASEGASGQNTGELFF.